This T cell receptor (beta chain) was retrieved from a study of radiotherapy plus CTLA-4 blockade in lung cancer. The assay was immunoSEQ multiplex PCR, and TCRdb's table has in-frame clones only and misses some. The sample has more than 65,000 clones, around four fifths seen once; the top ten hold 0.82%. CDR3 length equals 15 residues. Trimming shortened V by 4 bases and J by 6 bases, and 16 bases separated the two germline ends. Per germline, CDR1 MNHEY and CDR2 SMNVEV (reference sequence). The material was peripheral blood, obtained from a patient treated with radiotherapy plus ipilimumab. The V and J genes are TRBV27 and TRBJ2-1; D uncertain. The clonotype originates from a human donor with non-small cell lung cancer who had stable disease on radiotherapy plus ipilimumab. The CDR3 DNA reads TGTGCCAGCAGTTCCTCCGCCTTTGAGTCCAATGAGCAGTTCTTC. This encodes CASSSSAFESNEQFF.